The entry below describes one T cell receptor (beta chain). This entry belongs to a study of blood T cell repertoires in COVID-19. Study overall: COVID-19 samples from acute and convalescent phases originated in the United States, Italy and Spain.

Produced via immunoSEQ multiplex PCR; TCRdb's table is partial and in-frame only. The table shows 290,000 or so clones, with 80% to 95% occurring only once. Trimming cost V 3 bases and J 2 bases; bases outside gene matches: 4. The CDR3 sequence is 14 residues long. Germline V gene sequence: CDR1 LNHDA, CDR2 SQIVND (reference sequence). The chain uses TRBV19 and TRBJ2-7; 7 nucleotides line up with TRBD2. The sequence was obtained from a woman aged 25 to 39 who had recovered from COVID-19. The sequenced sample consisted of PBMCs or T cells enriched from blood (not recorded which). The CDR3 loop reads CASSIAAGTYEQYF. CDR3 DNA: TGTGCCAGTAGTATCGCAGCGGGAACCTACGAGCAGTACTTC.